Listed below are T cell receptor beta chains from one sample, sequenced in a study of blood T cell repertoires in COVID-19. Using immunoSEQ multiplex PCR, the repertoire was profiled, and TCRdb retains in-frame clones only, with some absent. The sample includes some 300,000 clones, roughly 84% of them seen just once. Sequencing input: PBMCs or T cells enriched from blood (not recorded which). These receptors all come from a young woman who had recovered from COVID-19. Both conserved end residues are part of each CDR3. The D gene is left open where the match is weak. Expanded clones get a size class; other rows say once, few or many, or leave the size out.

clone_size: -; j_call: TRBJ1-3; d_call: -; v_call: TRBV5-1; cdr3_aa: CASSLGQSSGNTIYF; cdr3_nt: TGCGCCAGCAGCTTGGGACAAAGCTCTGGAAACACCATATATTTT
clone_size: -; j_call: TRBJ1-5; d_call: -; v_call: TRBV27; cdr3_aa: CASSFGGLRPQHF; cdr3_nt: TGTGCCAGCAGTTTTGGAGGGCTCAGACCCCAGCATTTT
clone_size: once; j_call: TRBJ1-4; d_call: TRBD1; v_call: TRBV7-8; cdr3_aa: CASSRGGTGEGEKLFF; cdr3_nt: TGTGCCAGCAGCCGGGGCGGGACAGGGGAGGGAGAAAAACTGTTTTTT
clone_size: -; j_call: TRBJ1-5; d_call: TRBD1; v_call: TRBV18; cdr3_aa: CASSPGTGGRDQPQHF; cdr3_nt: TGTGCCAGCTCACCTGGGACAGGGGGAAGAGATCAGCCCCAGCATTTT
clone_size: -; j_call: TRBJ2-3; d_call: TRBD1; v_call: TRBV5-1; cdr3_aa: CASSASDRGDTQYF; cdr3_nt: TGCGCCAGCAGCGCGTCGGACAGGGGGGATACGCAGTATTTT
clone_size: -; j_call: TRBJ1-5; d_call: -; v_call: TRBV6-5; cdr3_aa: CASSTSGAGQPQHF; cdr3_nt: -
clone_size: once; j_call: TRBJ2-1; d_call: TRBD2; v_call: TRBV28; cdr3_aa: CASSLSSGGINEQFF; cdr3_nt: TGTGCCAGCAGTTTATCGAGCGGGGGGATCAATGAGCAGTTCTTC
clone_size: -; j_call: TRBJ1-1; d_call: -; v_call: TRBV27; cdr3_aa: CASRPQGPTEAFF; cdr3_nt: TGTGCCAGCAGACCTCAGGGCCCCACTGAAGCTTTCTTT
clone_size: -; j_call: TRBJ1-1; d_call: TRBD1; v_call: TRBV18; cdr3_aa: CASSLKAGDRGRLAPGTEAFF; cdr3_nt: TGTGCCAGCTCATTGAAAGCGGGGGACAGGGGGCGATTGGCTCCAGGCACTGAAGCTTTCTTT
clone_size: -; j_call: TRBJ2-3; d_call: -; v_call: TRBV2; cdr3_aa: CASSAGGGTDTQYF; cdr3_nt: TGTGCCAGCAGTGCGGGGGGCGGGACAGATACGCAGTATTTT
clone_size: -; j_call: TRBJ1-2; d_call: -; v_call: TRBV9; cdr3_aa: CASSGGPQGGYGYTF; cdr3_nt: TGTGCCAGCAGCGGGGGACCACAGGGTGGTTATGGCTACACCTTC
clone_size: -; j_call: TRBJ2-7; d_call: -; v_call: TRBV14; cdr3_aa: CASSDRPYEQYF; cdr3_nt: TGTGCCAGCTCCGACAGGCCCTACGAGCAGTACTTC
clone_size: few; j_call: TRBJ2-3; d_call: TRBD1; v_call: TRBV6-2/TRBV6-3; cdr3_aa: CASSYGTGHREDTQYF; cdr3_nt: TGTGCCAGCAGTTACGGGACAGGACACAGAGAGGATACGCAGTATTTT
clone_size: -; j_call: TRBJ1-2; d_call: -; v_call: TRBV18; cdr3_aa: CASSPPDRPYGYTF; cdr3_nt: TGTGCCAGCTCACCACCAGACAGACCCTATGGCTACACCTTC
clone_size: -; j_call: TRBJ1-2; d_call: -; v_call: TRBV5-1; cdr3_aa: CASSLEAVQGYTF; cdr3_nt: TGCGCCAGCAGCTTGGAGGCGGTCCAGGGCTACACCTTC
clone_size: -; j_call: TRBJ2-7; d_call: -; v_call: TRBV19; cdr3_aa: CASSIALIDYEQYF; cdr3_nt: TGTGCCAGTAGTATAGCCCTTATAGACTACGAGCAGTACTTC
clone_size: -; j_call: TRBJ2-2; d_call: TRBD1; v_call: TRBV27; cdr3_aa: CASSLGQGSYTGELFF; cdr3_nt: TGTGCCAGCAGTTTAGGACAGGGGTCATACACCGGGGAGCTGTTTTTT
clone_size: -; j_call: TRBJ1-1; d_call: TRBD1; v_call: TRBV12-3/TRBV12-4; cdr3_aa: CASRDRDLRVAFF; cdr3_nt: TGTGCCAGCAGGGACAGGGACTTGAGGGTGGCTTTCTTT
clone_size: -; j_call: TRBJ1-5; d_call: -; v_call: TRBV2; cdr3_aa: CASKVTTFGNQPQHF; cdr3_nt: TGTGCCAGCAAGGTAACGACTTTCGGCAATCAGCCCCAGCATTTT
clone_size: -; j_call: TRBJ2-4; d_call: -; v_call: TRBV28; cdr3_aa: CASSSLGGRNIQYF; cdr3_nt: TGTGCCAGCAGTTCCCTGGGGGGACGAAACATTCAGTACTTC
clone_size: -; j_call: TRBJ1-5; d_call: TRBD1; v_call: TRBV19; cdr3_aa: CASSPGTGPNQPQHF; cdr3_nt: TGTGCCAGTAGCCCTGGGACAGGGCCCAATCAGCCCCAGCATTTT
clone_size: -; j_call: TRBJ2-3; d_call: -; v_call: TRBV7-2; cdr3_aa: CASSQGSNTQYF; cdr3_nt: TGTGCCAGCAGCCAGGGAAGCAATACGCAGTATTTT
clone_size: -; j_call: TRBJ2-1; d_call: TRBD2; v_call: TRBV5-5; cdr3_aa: CASSPPGTSQNEQFF; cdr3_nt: TGTGCCAGCAGCCCGCCCGGGACTAGTCAAAATGAGCAGTTCTTC
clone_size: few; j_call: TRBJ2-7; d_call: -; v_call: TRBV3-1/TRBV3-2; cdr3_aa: CASSPRGLNRYEQYF; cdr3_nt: TGTGCCAGCAGCCCGCGGGGACTTAACCGCTACGAGCAGTACTTC
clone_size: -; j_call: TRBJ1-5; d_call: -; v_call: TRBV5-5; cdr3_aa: CASSQASNQPQHF; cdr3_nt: TGTGCCAGCAGCCAGGCGAGCAATCAGCCCCAGCATTTT
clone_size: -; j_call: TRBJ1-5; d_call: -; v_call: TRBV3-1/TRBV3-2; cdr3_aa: CASSQEYRVGQPQHF; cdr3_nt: TGTGCCAGCAGCCAAGAGTACAGGGTAGGTCAGCCCCAGCATTTT
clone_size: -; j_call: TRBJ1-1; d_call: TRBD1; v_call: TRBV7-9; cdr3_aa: CASSLDRGHGTEAFF; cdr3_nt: TGTGCCAGCAGCTTAGACAGGGGGCATGGCACTGAAGCTTTCTTT
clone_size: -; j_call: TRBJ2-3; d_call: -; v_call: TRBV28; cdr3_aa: CASSSTDSAPTSTDTQYF; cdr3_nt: TGTGCCAGCAGTTCTACGGACAGCGCGCCTACCTCCACAGATACGCAGTATTTT
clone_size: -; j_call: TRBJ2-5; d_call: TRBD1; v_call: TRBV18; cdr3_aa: CASSPLHRGSQETQYF; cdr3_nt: TGTGCCAGCTCACCACTTCACAGGGGGTCACAAGAGACCCAGTACTTC
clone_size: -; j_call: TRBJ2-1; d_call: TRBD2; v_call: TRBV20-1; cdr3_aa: CSASVPSGGYYNEQFF; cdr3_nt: TGCAGTGCTAGTGTCCCTAGCGGGGGGTATTACAATGAGCAGTTCTTC
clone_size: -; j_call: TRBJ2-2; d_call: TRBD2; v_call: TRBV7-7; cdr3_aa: CASSHGLAGGAGELFF; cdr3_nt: TGTGCCAGCAGTCATGGACTAGCGGGGGGTGCCGGGGAGCTGTTTTTT
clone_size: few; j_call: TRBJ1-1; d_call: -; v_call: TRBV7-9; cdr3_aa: CASSLGDVPQGLNTEAFF; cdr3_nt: TGTGCCAGCAGCTTAGGAGATGTACCACAGGGACTGAACACTGAAGCTTTCTTT
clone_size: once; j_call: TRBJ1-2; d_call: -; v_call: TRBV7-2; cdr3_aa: CASSLAQDSGTFLYGYTF; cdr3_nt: TGTGCCAGCAGCTTAGCACAAGACTCCGGGACATTCCTCTATGGCTACACCTTC
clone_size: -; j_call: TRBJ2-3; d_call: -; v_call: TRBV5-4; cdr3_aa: CASSLGTTASTDTQYF; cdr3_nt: TGTGCCAGCAGCTTGGGGACAACCGCTAGCACAGATACGCAGTATTTT
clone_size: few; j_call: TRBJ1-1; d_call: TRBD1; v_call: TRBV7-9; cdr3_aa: CASSPVGGQGYTEAFF; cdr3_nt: TGTGCCAGCAGCCCCGTGGGAGGACAGGGCTACACTGAAGCTTTCTTT
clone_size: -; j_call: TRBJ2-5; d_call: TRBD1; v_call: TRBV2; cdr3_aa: CASSDPPGQGKETQYF; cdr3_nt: TGTGCCAGCAGTGACCCACCGGGACAGGGCAAGGAGACCCAGTACTTC
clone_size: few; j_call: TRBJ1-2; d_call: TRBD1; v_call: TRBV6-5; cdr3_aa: CASGAGQGDYGYTF; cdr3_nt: TGTGCCAGCGGGGCGGGACAGGGGGACTATGGCTACACCTTC
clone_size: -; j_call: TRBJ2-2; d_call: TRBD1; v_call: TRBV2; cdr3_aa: CASSVSLRDRPNTGELFF; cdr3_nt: TGTGCCAGCAGTGTAAGCCTCCGGGACAGACCAAACACCGGGGAGCTGTTTTTT
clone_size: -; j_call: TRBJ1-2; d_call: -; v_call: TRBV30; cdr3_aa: CAWGEGVGYGYTF; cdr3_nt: TGTGCCTGGGGCGAGGGGGTAGGCTATGGCTACACCTTC
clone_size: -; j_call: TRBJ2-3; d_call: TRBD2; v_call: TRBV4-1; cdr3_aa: CASSQVGLRTDTQYF; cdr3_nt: TGCGCCAGCAGCCAAGTGGGACTACGCACAGATACGCAGTATTTT
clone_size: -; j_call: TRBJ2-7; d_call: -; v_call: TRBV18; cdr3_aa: CASSPSSDEQYF; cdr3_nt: TGTGCCAGCTCACCTAGTAGCGACGAGCAGTACTTC
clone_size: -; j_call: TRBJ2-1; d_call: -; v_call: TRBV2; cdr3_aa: CASSVQGENEQFF; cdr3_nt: TGTGCCAGCAGTGTTCAGGGCGAGAATGAGCAGTTCTTC
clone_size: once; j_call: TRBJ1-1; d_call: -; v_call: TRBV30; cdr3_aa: CAWSVGGTEAFF; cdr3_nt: TGTGCCTGGAGTGTCGGAGGAACTGAAGCTTTCTTT
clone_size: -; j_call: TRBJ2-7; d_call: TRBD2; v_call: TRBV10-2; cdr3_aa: CASSGTSGGASHEQYF; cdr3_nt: TGCGCCAGCTCGGGGACTAGCGGGGGGGCCTCCCACGAGCAGTACTTC
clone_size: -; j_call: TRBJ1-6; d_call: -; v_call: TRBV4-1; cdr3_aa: CASSQRGDNSPLHF; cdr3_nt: TGCGCCAGCAGCCAGCGTGGAGATAATTCACCCCTCCACTTT
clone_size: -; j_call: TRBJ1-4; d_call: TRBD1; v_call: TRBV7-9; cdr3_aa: CASTLSADRVGANEKLFF; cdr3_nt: TGTGCCAGCACCCTAAGCGCGGACAGGGTAGGGGCTAATGAAAAACTGTTTTTT